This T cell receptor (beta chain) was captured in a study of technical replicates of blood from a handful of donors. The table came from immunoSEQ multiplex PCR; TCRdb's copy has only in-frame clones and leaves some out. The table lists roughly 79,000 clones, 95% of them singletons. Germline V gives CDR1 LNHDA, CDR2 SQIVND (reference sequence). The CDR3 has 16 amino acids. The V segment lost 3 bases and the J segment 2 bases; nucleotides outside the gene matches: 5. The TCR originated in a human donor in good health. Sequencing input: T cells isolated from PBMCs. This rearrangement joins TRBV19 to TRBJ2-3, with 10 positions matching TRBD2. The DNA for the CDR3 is TGTGCCAGTAGTATGGGGACTAGCGAGCACACAGATACGCAGTATTTT. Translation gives CASSMGTSEHTDTQYF.